A single T cell receptor (beta chain) is shown here with its context. What it binds is unknown. The data were taken from a study of cytomegalovirus exposure and HLA in healthy donors. The study, taken as a whole, reports: One variant, a missense change in DCLRE1C, was linked in a later analysis to TCR beta V- and J-gene trimming.

CDR3 length: 13 amino acids. Germline values: CDR1 MNHNS, CDR2 SASEGT. In the PCR, 60 Vbeta and 13 Jbeta primers were used. Some clones are missing from TCRdb's copy, which holds only in-frame ones; the method was immunoSEQ multiplex PCR. This table has approximately 140,000 clones, approximately 80% appearing once. The source material was PBMCs. The clonotype originates from a woman in her thirties or forties in good health and CMV-seronegative. This sequence joins TRBV6-1 and TRBJ2-5, with 9 nucleotides matching TRBD1. The J call could be wrong; TRBJ2-7 is a better fit for the DNA end. This CDR3 is CASRGQGNDEQYF. The CDR3 nucleotides read TGTGCCAGCAGGGGACAGGGAAACGACGAGCAGTACTTC.